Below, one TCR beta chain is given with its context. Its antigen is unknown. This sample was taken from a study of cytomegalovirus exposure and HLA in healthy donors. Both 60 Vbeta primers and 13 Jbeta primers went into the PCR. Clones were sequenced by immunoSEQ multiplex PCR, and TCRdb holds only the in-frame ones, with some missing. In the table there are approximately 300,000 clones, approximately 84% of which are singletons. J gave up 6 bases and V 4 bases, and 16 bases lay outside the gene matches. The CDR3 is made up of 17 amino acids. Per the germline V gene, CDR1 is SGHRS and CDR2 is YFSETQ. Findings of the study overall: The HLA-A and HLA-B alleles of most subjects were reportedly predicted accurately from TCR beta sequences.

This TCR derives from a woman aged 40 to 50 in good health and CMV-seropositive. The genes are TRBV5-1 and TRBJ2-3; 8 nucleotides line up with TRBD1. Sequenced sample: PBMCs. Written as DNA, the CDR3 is TGCGCCAGCAGCGGGGCAGGGGGCGGGCCGACCGCGGATACGCAGTATTTT. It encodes CASSGAGGGPTADTQYF.